This T cell receptor (beta chain) was sequenced during a study of regulatory T cells in long-lasting Graves disease (dated by TCRdb to the early 2020s). Regarding the study in general: Persistent Graves' disease was defined as persistently positive TSH receptor autoantibodies together with antithyroid drug treatment for over 5 years. This study used TCR sequencing and RNA sequencing of peripheral blood to compare persistent Graves' disease patients against newly diagnosed Graves' disease patients. The study was conducted in China and was registered as a clinical trial. TCR sequencing covered about 13 persistent and 20 newly diagnosed Graves' disease patients, around 35 samples in total. In the clinical cohort, patients with persistent Graves' disease had used antithyroid drugs for an average of roughly ten years. General conclusions and limits of the study: The study examined only peripheral blood because the primary lesion, thyroid tissue, could not be accessed. Persistent disease showed preferential use of TRBV28, TRBJ1-2 and TRBJ2-5, whereas newly diagnosed disease favored TRBV20-1 and TRBJ2-1. Sequencing and analysis were restricted to the TCR beta chain. Compared with newly diagnosed patients, patients with persistent Graves' disease had lower TCR Shannon entropy and fewer highly expanded clones, which suggests clonal expansion. As a limitation, the authors acknowledged that the small sample size may reduce accuracy. Persistent patients shared more public clonotypes among themselves (2,741) than newly diagnosed patients did (about 1,000).

Libraries were prepared through multiplex PCR. Sequencing instrument: Illumina HiSeq 4000. CDR3 regions were amplified by Arm-PCR with iRepertoire HTBI primers to construct TCR beta libraries. Gel purification was performed on PCR products prior to sequencing. The source study handled its data this way. A total of around 59 TRBV and under 15 TRBJ segments were identified across samples and were used for gene usage analysis of CDR3 amino acid clonotypes. Filtered high-quality paired reads were merged into contigs using COPE and FqMerger. BLAST was used to align contigs to IMGT TRBV, TRBD and TRBJ reference genes, with CDR3 defined following IMGT. Any clonotype with a frequency above 0.1% was counted as a highly expanded clone. Shannon entropy served as the measure of repertoire diversity, while the Gini coefficient captured V-J evenness. A clonotype found in more than one individual was treated as public. TCRdb cleaned the public reads at Q25 with fastp, built clones with MiXCR and kept in-frame beta chains. Under each unique CDR3 protein, matching rows form one entry showing the most common genes and DNA. The V and J calls follow TCRdb's processing rather than the paper's. For this sample there are roughly 450,000 distinct CDR3 sequences; about 20% appear just once. Around 12% of the sample goes to the ten largest clones.

This sample's time point label indicates: persistent/refractory GD, antithyroid drugs over 5 years with positive TRAb. RNA was extracted from PBMCs in TRIzol for both TCR sequencing and RNA sequencing. The diagnosis of Graves' disease was made according to American Thyroid Association guidelines. Patients were recruited from an endocrinology department in Xi'an, China. Each patient gave about 9.1 milliliters of peripheral blood, collected in an EDTA anticoagulant tube. Ficoll Paque Plus density gradient separation was used to isolate PBMCs, and no further T cell sorting was performed. An Agilent 2100 Bioanalyzer and agarose gel were used to assess RNA quality, and a NanoDrop 2000 was used to measure RNA concentration. This clonotype has a count of ten or more. Its antigen remains unidentified. Base quality data are lacking; no much larger clone is found one base away. V is reduced by 3 bases and J by 1 base, leaving a spacing of 9 bases between them. Taken from the germline V gene, the CDR1 and CDR2 loops are MDHEN and SYDVKM. Inclusive of the bounding cysteine and phenylalanine, the CDR3 is 14 residues long. The CDR3 DNA has 42 bases and is translated from base 1.

In this chain, TRBV28 is recombined with TRBJ1-1; no D gene can be assigned with confidence. Sequenced here: peripheral blood mononuclear cells (PBMCs), sampled when the disease was refractory, from a patient treated with antithyroid drugs. This clonotype was sampled from a female donor with Graves disease. CDR3 loop: CASSLISENTEAFF. In nucleotides, the sequence is TGTGCCAGCAGTTTGATATCCGAGAACACTGAAGCTTTCTTT.